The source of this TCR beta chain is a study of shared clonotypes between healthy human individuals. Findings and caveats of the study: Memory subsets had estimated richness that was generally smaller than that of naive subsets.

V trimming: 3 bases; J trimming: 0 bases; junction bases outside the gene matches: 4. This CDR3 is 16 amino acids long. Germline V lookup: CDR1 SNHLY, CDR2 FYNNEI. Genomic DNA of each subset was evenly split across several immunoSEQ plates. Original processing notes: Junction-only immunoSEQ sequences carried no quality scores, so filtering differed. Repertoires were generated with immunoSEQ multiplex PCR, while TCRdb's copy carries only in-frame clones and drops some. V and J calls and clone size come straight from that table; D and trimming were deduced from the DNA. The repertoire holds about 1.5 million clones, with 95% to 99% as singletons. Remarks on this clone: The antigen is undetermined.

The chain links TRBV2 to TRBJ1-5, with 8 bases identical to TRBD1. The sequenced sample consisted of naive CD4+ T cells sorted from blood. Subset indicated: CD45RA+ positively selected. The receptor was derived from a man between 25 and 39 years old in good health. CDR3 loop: CASSERTGSSNQPQHF. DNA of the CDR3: TGTGCCAGCAGTGAGAGGACAGGGAGTAGCAATCAGCCCCAGCATTTT. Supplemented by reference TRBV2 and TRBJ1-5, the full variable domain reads EPEVTQTPSHQVTQMGQEVILRCVPISNHLYFYWYRQILGQKVEFLVSFYNNEISEKSEIFDDQFSVERPDGSNFTLKIRSTKLEDSAMYFCASSERTGSSNQPQHFGDGTRLSIL.